The 9 T cell receptor beta chains listed next were all sequenced from one sample in a study of cytomegalovirus exposure and HLA in healthy donors. This PCR relied on a set of 60 Vbeta primers and 13 Jbeta primers. Only in-frame clones appear in the TCRdb table, and some are missing; sequencing was by immunoSEQ multiplex PCR. The profile shows more than 90,000 clones, around three quarters of them singletons. Sequenced sample: PBMCs. These receptors were taken from a man aged 25-40 years in good health and CMV-seronegative.

The gene calls are TRBV4-2 and TRBJ2-6; the D is unclear. Germline V CDR1 and CDR2: LGHNA, YNFKEQ. Trimming left V 3 bases short and J 8 bases short, with 14 bases between. The CDR3 is 15 amino acids. CDR3 protein: CASSQSGPPSNVLTF. DNA of the CDR3: TGTGCCAGCAGCCAGTCCGGTCCCCCCTCCAACGTCCTGACTTTC.

The chain recombines TRBV27 with TRBJ2-5, with D possibly matching TRBD1 (6 bases). CDR3 length: 13 residues. Trimming cost V 3 bases and J 7 bases, with 12 bases left between them. Germline V gene sequence: CDR1 MNHEY, CDR2 SMNVEV (reference sequence). The CDR3 spells CASSFGLGGTQYF. CDR3 DNA: TGTGCCAGCAGTTTCGGGTTAGGGGGGACCCAGTACTTC.

V is TRBV4-2 and J is TRBJ1-1; D may be TRBD1 (5 bases). This CDR3 is 15 amino acids long. The V gene's germline CDR1 is LGHNA and CDR2 YNFKEQ. With 3 bases removed from V and 2 bases from J, the gap between germline ends came to 13 bases. The CDR3 region has the DNA TGTGCCAGCAGCCAGAACGGACATCCTAACACTGAAGCTTTCTTT. This gives the protein CASSQNGHPNTEAFF.

The chain carries TRBV4-2 and TRBJ1-1, with D tentatively TRBD1 (5 bases). The CDR3 runs to 12 residues. Per germline, CDR1 LGHNA and CDR2 YNFKEQ. Trimming stripped 1 base from V and 10 bases from J, with 10 bases between. The CDR3 is CASSQAQRGAFF. CDR3 coding DNA: TGTGCCAGCAGCCAAGCCCAAAGGGGAGCTTTCTTT.

The gene calls are TRBV5-4 and TRBJ2-2, with 7 bases fitting TRBD1. The CDR3 spans 16 residues. J lost 7 bases, V lost 3 bases, and 12 bases had no gene match. Germline V gene sequence: CDR1 SGHNT, CDR2 YYREEE (reference sequence). The CDR3 spells CASSSGQDRTLGELFF. The CDR3 bases are TGTGCCAGCAGCTCTGGTCAGGACAGGACCCTCGGGGAGCTGTTTTTT.

The chain carries TRBV6-5 and TRBJ1-2; 8 bases are shared with TRBD1. The J segment lost 0 bases and the V segment lost 6 bases, leaving 3 bases of the junction unmatched. CDR3 size: 14 residues. Per the germline V gene, CDR1 is MNHEY and CDR2 is SVGAGI. The CDR3 bases are TGTGCCAGCAGCCCGGGACAGGCTAACTATGGCTACACCTTC. It translates to CASSPGQANYGYTF.

The CDR3 spells CASSPGGSTLGTQYF. Written as DNA, the CDR3 is TGTGCCAGCTCACCGGGCGGGAGCACCTTGGGGACCCAGTACTTC. The chain employs TRBV18 and TRBJ2-5; the match to TRBD2 covers 7 bases. J gave up 7 bases and V 3 bases, and 11 bases lay outside the gene matches. The germline V gene has CDR1 KGHSH and CDR2 LQKENI. The CDR3 covers 15 residues.

This chain connects TRBV4-3 to TRBJ2-7, with a possible D match to TRBD1 (6 bases). V lost 0 bases, J lost 5 bases, and 14 bases lay in between. The CDR3 contains 15 residues. CDR1 and CDR2 from the germline V gene are LGHNA and YSLEER. Here the CDR3 DNA reads TGCGCCAGCAGCCAAGAAGGGGGTTTATTCAACGAGCAGTACTTC. As protein: CASSQEGGLFNEQYF.

The sample holds a few counts of this clone. The rearrangement links TRBV5-1 to TRBJ1-4; 9 nucleotides line up with TRBD1. The V segment lost 4 bases and the J segment 7 bases; nucleotides outside the gene matches: 11. The CDR3 contains 16 residues. The germline gives CDR1 SGHRS, CDR2 YFSETQ. This CDR3 reads CASSKGGQGLGEKLFF. DNA for the CDR3: TGCGCCAGCAGCAAAGGGGGACAGGGATTAGGTGAAAAACTGTTTTTT.